This T cell receptor beta chain emerged from a study of cytomegalovirus exposure and HLA in healthy donors. Produced via immunoSEQ multiplex PCR; TCRdb's table is partial and in-frame only. The sample lists 100,000 to 150,000 clones; 94% were seen once. Germline V lookup: CDR1 MDHEN, CDR2 SYDVKM. Between the trimmed V and J ends, which lost 2 bases and 7 bases, there was a span of 12 bases. The CDR3 contains 14 residues. This sequence joins TRBV28 and TRBJ2-4; a possible D gene is TRBD2 (5 bases). The material sequenced was PBMCs. The clonotype comes from a woman aged 18-29 years in good health and CMV-seronegative. The CDR3: CASSLRSRRNIQYF. For the CDR3, the DNA is TGTGCCAGCAGTTTACGTAGCCGGAGGAACATTCAGTACTTC.